This is a list of T cell receptor beta chains from one sample in a study of CD8 T cells in Susac syndrome. TCRdb reprocessed the immunoSEQ multiplex PCR reads via MiXCR and lists one record per CDR3 protein. The sample comprises hundreds of thousands of distinct CDR3 sequences, 85% to 95% of which are singletons, and approximately 0.15% rests with the top ten. The specimen was CD4+ T cells from PBMCs. The receptors derive from a human donor with Susac syndrome. Both conserved end residues are part of each CDR3. Fields, in order: D gene, clone size, V gene, J gene, CDR3 protein, CDR3 DNA. The D gene is left open where the match is weak. Size tells how often a clone was seen (once, few, many) or the class of an expanded clone, and some rows leave it out.

.	.	TRBV5-8	TRBJ1-2	CASSLGLEYGYTF	TGTGCCAGCAGCTTGGGACTGGAGTATGGCTACACCTTC
.	.	TRBV4-1	TRBJ1-6	CASSQDERLPEGSPLHF	TGCGCCAGCAGCCAAGATGAACGGCTCCCGGAGGGTTCACCCCTCCACTTT
.	.	TRBV5-1	TRBJ1-4	CASRSDVLGEKLFF	TGCGCCAGCAGGTCTGACGTTTTGGGTGAAAAACTGTTTTTT
TRBD2	.	TRBV10-3	TRBJ2-1	CASLMGPLAGGSEQFF	TGTGCCTCCCTCATGGGCCCGCTAGCGGGGGGATCTGAGCAGTTCTTC
TRBD2	.	TRBV5-7	TRBJ2-7	CASSPTSGRILNYEQYF	TGTGCCAGCAGCCCGACTAGCGGGAGGATTCTTAACTACGAGCAGTACTTC
.	.	TRBV25-1	TRBJ1-1	CASSGTLGTFSRAFF	TGTGCCAGCAGTGGCACCCTCGGGACATTTAGTAGAGCTTTCTTT
.	.	TRBV3-1	TRBJ1-6	CASSQAKGSPLHF	TGTGCCAGCAGCCAAGCAAAGGGTTCACCCCTCCACTTT
.	once	TRBV14	TRBJ1-2	CASSQARQGGYTF	TGTGCCAGCAGCCAAGCACGGCAGGGCGGCTACACCTTC
.	.	TRBV29-1	TRBJ2-5	CSVRRGGVQETQYF	TGCAGCGTTAGGCGGGGAGGCGTACAAGAGACCCAGTACTTC
.	.	TRBV5-6	TRBJ2-6	CASSLGSSGANVLTF	TGTGCCAGCAGCTTGGGCAGCTCTGGGGCCAACGTCCTGACTTTC
.	few	TRBV6-5	TRBJ2-5	CASSYARGLRETQYF	TGTGCCAGCAGTTACGCTAGGGGGTTGCGGGAGACCCAGTACTTC
.	.	TRBV30	TRBJ2-1	CAWSVRGGNEQFF	TGTGCCTGGAGTGTAAGGGGGGGGAATGAGCAGTTCTTC
TRBD2	.	TRBV10-3	TRBJ2-1	CAISESERGGLYNEQFF	TGTGCCATCAGTGAGTCGGAGCGGGGGGGCCTCTACAATGAGCAGTTCTTC
TRBD1	.	TRBV18	TRBJ1-2	CASSPAQGAHYGYTF	TGTGCCAGCTCACCAGCACAGGGGGCTCACTATGGCTACACCTTC
.	.	TRBV5-4	TRBJ2-4	CASSTEDRLSGQYF	TGTGCCAGCAGCACCGAGGACAGGTTGAGCGGGCAGTACTTC
TRBD1	.	TRBV24-1	TRBJ2-7	CATSTGGYEQYF	TGTGCCACCAGTACAGGGGGCTACGAGCAGTACTTC
.	.	TRBV20-1	TRBJ2-7	CSAREDPGLYTYEQYF	TGCAGTGCTAGAGAGGACCCAGGGCTCTACACCTACGAGCAGTACTTC
.	.	TRBV20-1	TRBJ2-5	CSARDRASQETQYF	TGCAGTGCTAGAGATAGGGCCAGTCAAGAGACCCAGTACTTC
.	once	TRBV4-1	TRBJ2-1	CASSQDPKGDGRNEQFF	TGCGCCAGCAGCCAAGATCCTAAGGGGGACGGGCGCAATGAGCAGTTCTTC
TRBD2	.	TRBV14	TRBJ2-3	CASSALTGGPTDTQYF	TGTGCCAGCAGCGCACTGACGGGGGGGCCCACAGATACGCAGTATTTT
TRBD1	.	TRBV5-6	TRBJ1-6	CASSPQGAARNSPLHF	TGTGCCAGCAGCCCACAGGGGGCCGCGAGGAATTCACCCCTCCACTTT
.	.	TRBV2	TRBJ1-4	CASSGGGREKLFF	TGTGCCAGCAGTGGGGGCGGGCGCGAAAAACTGTTTTTT
.	once	TRBV2	TRBJ2-1	CASSRSMYNEQFF	TGTGCCAGCAGTCGGAGTATGTACAATGAGCAGTTCTTC
.	.	TRBV5-6	TRBJ2-3	CASSLTFTDTQYF	TGTGCCAGCAGCTTGACCTTCACAGATACGCAGTATTTT
.	.	TRBV6-2/TRBV6-3	TRBJ1-6	CASSLPPGSSYNSPLHF	TGTGCCAGCAGCTTACCTCCGGGGAGCTCCTATAATTCACCCCTCCACTTT
.	.	TRBV7-9	TRBJ2-2	CASSTRVSTRELFF	TGTGCCAGCAGCACCCGGGTCTCCACCCGGGAGCTGTTTTTT
TRBD1	.	TRBV3-1	TRBJ2-7	CASKGQGAYEQYF	TGTGCCAGCAAAGGGCAGGGGGCATACGAGCAGTACTTC
.	.	TRBV30	TRBJ1-6	CACHSPLHF	TGTGCCTGCCATTCACCCCTCCACTTT
TRBD1	.	TRBV27	TRBJ1-2	CASRRPGQGDYGYTF	TGTGCCAGCAGACGTCCGGGACAGGGGGACTATGGCTACACCTTC
TRBD1	.	TRBV28	TRBJ2-7	CASSSRTGVLYEQYF	TGTGCCAGCAGTTCGCGGACAGGGGTCCTCTACGAGCAGTACTTC
.	.	TRBV20-1	TRBJ1-1	CSAEDPGMNTEAFF	TGCAGTGCCGAGGATCCGGGAATGAACACTGAAGCTTTCTTT
.	.	TRBV4-1	TRBJ1-1	CASSQDRGTDGAFF	TGCGCCAGCAGCCAAGATCGAGGGACTGATGGGGCTTTCTTT
.	.	TRBV20-1	TRBJ1-4	CSARDTGQATNEKLFF	TGCAGTGCTAGAGATACAGGGCAGGCAACTAATGAAAAACTGTTTTTT
TRBD1	.	TRBV25-1	TRBJ2-6	CASSRTGGDRSSGANVLTF	TGTGCCAGCAGTAGGACAGGGGGCGACCGTAGCTCTGGGGCCAACGTCCTGACTTTC
.	.	TRBV5-1	TRBJ2-1	CASSLVATGDNEQFF	TGCGCCAGCAGCTTGGTTGCGACAGGAGACAATGAGCAGTTCTTC
TRBD1	.	TRBV7-2	TRBJ1-2	CASSLTGTANYGYTF	TGTGCCAGCAGCTTAACCGGGACAGCAAACTATGGCTACACCTTC
.	.	TRBV9	TRBJ1-5	CASSVGADTGQPQHF	TGTGCCAGCAGCGTAGGGGCCGATACGGGCCAGCCCCAGCATTTT
.	.	TRBV28	TRBJ1-2	CASSLGVKGYTF	TGTGCCAGCAGTTTAGGGGTGAAGGGCTACACCTTC
.	once	TRBV30	TRBJ2-7	CALDRLGEQYF	TGTGCCTTGGACAGACTTGGCGAGCAGTACTTC
.	.	TRBV12-3/TRBV12-4	TRBJ1-1	CASSLKVTANLNTEAFF	TGTGCCAGCAGTTTAAAGGTCACAGCCAATTTGAACACTGAAGCTTTCTTT
.	.	TRBV15	TRBJ2-1	CATSRDIPDEQFF	TGTGCCACCAGCAGAGACATCCCGGATGAGCAGTTCTTC
.	.	TRBV6-5	TRBJ1-1	CASSSWSRGGTEAFF	TGTGCCAGCAGTTCCTGGTCAAGGGGTGGCACTGAAGCTTTCTTT
TRBD2	.	TRBV12-3/TRBV12-4	TRBJ2-3	CASRSGGASRYTQYF	TGTGCCAGCAGGTCCGGGGGGGCTTCAAGGTACACGCAGTATTTT
TRBD1	.	TRBV2	TRBJ1-1	CASSDAGQVNNEAFF	TGTGCCAGCAGTGATGCGGGACAGGTCAATAATGAAGCTTTCTTT
TRBD1	.	TRBV18	TRBJ2-7	CASSPLRRGGREQYF	TGTGCCAGCTCACCACTACGACGAGGGGGCCGCGAGCAGTACTTC
TRBD1	.	TRBV6-5	TRBJ1-1	CASSYSIDRGTTEAFF	TGTGCCAGCAGTTACTCTATAGACAGGGGAACAACTGAAGCTTTCTTT
TRBD1	.	TRBV20-1	TRBJ2-7	CSASPPGQGDEQYF	TGCAGTGCGAGCCCACCGGGACAGGGGGACGAGCAGTACTTC
.	.	TRBV9	TRBJ2-1	CASSPRVEALSYNEQFF	TGTGCCAGCAGCCCCCGAGTTGAGGCCCTCTCCTACAATGAGCAGTTCTTC
TRBD1	.	TRBV29-1	TRBJ2-5	CSANRGLVETQYF	TGCAGCGCCAACAGGGGGCTTGTAGAGACCCAGTACTTC
.	.	TRBV29-1	TRBJ1-1	CSVDGGIWTEAFF	TGCAGCGTTGACGGGGGGATCTGGACTGAAGCTTTCTTT